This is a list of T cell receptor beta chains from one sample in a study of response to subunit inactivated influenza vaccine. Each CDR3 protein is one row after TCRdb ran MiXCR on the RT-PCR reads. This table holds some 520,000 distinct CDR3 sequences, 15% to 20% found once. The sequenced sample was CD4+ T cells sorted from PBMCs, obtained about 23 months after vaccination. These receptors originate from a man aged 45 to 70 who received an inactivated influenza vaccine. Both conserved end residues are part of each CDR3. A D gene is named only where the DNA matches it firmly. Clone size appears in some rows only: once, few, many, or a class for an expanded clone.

CAISESTSGGNEQFF,TGTGCCATCAGTGAGTCGACAAGCGGGGGAAATGAGCAGTTCTTC,TRBD2,TRBJ2-1,TRBV10-3,few
CAISVGLAREQFF,TGTGCCATCAGTGTGGGACTAGCGAGGGAGCAGTTCTTC,TRBD2,TRBJ2-1,TRBV10-3,few
CASSNGQGTDTQYF,TGTGCCAGTAGTAACGGACAGGGCACAGATACGCAGTATTTT,TRBD1,TRBJ2-3,TRBV19,NA
CARKGGERVDEAFF,TGTGCCAGGAAAGGGGGCGAAAGGGTGGATGAAGCTTTCTTT,NA,TRBJ1-1,TRBV21-1,few
CASSSHWTSGRVDTQYF,TGTGCCAGCAGTTCCCACTGGACTAGCGGGAGGGTAGATACGCAGTATTTT,TRBD2,TRBJ2-3,TRBV12-3/TRBV12-4,NA
CASRKTGVNGELFF,TGTGCCAGCAGAAAAACAGGGGTTAACGGGGAGCTGTTTTTT,TRBD1,TRBJ2-2,TRBV6-1,few
CASSARGRGSRAYEQYF,TGCGCCAGCAGTGCCCGCGGCAGGGGCTCAAGGGCCTACGAGCAGTACTTC,NA,TRBJ2-7,TRBV10-1,few
CASSYPGQGIRGELFF,TGTGCCAGCAGTTACCCCGGACAGGGTATCAGGGGGGAGCTGTTTTTT,TRBD1,TRBJ2-2,TRBV6-2/TRBV6-3,NA
CATSEGVYGNQPQHF,TGTGCCACCAGTGAAGGGGTATATGGCAATCAGCCCCAGCATTTT,NA,TRBJ1-5,TRBV24-1,many
CASSTEYEAFF,TGTGCCAGCAGCACAGAGTATGAAGCTTTCTTT,NA,TRBJ1-1,TRBV6-5,few
CASSFPHRGNSPLHF,TGTGCCAGCAGTTTCCCCCACAGGGGTAATTCACCCCTCCACTTT,TRBD1,TRBJ1-6,TRBV28,NA
CSARNNLALSGGYNEQFF,TGCAGTGCTAGGAACAATCTAGCGTTGTCGGGGGGTTACAATGAGCAGTTCTTC,TRBD2,TRBJ2-1,TRBV20-1,many
CASSLTRWTSGDEQYF,TGTGCCAGCAGCCTAACCCGTTGGACTAGCGGCGACGAGCAGTACTTC,TRBD2,TRBJ2-7,TRBV5-5,few
CASSLGTPKASGGVLPSYEQYF,TGTGCCAGCAGCTTAGGTACCCCTAAGGCTAGCGGGGGGGTCCTCCCCTCCTACGAGCAGTACTTC,TRBD2,TRBJ2-7,TRBV11-3,NA
CSATRPGYSYNEQFF,TGCAGTGCCACCCGGCCAGGCTACTCCTACAATGAGCAGTTCTTC,NA,TRBJ2-1,TRBV20-1,NA
CASSFGDSNQPQHF,TGCGCCAGCAGCTTTGGGGACAGCAATCAGCCCCAGCATTTT,NA,TRBJ1-5,TRBV5-1,few
CSVRGGGGNQPQHF,TGCAGCGTCCGGGGGGGGGGCGGCAATCAGCCCCAGCATTTT,NA,TRBJ1-5,TRBV29-1,NA
CATSRGTLANNEQFF,TGTGCCACCAGCAGAGGAACACTAGCCAACAATGAGCAGTTCTTC,NA,TRBJ2-1,TRBV15,few
CASSLGRGSNTEAFF,TGCGCCAGCAGCCTGGGAAGGGGTTCGAACACTGAAGCTTTCTTT,NA,TRBJ1-1,TRBV4-3,NA
CASSYSAGARGVNTEAFF,TGTGCCAGCAGTTACTCGGCAGGGGCCCGAGGGGTGAACACTGAAGCTTTCTTT,NA,TRBJ1-1,TRBV6-5,NA
CASSYAGQGNIQYF,TGTGCCAGCAGTTACGCGGGACAGGGAAACATTCAGTACTTC,TRBD1,TRBJ2-4,TRBV6-2/TRBV6-3,NA
CASSWGQTNTEAFF,TGTGCCAGCAGTTGGGGGCAGACAAACACTGAAGCTTTCTTT,NA,TRBJ1-1,TRBV12-3/TRBV12-4,NA
CASSPTGGLSYNEQFF,TGTGCCAGCAGCCCCACGGGAGGACTCTCCTACAATGAGCAGTTCTTC,TRBD2,TRBJ2-1,TRBV27,NA
CAWRSGETQYF,TGTGCCTGGAGATCTGGGGAGACCCAGTACTTC,NA,TRBJ2-5,TRBV30,NA
CASSLIADSQETQYF,TGCGCCAGCAGCTTGATAGCGGACTCCCAAGAGACCCAGTACTTC,NA,TRBJ2-5,TRBV5-1,NA
CASSQDRAGFETQYF,TGCGCCAGCAGCCAAGATCGTGCGGGTTTCGAGACCCAGTACTTC,NA,TRBJ2-5,TRBV4-3,NA
CASSSLGSGNTIYF,TGTGCCAGCAGTTCTCTGGGTTCTGGAAACACCATATATTTT,NA,TRBJ1-3,TRBV12-3/TRBV12-4,NA
CSVVRNRAETQYF,TGCAGCGTTGTTCGGAACAGGGCTGAGACCCAGTACTTC,NA,TRBJ2-5,TRBV29-1,few
CSVERGGSGTDTQYF,TGCAGTGTTGAGCGGGGTGGGTCGGGCACAGATACGCAGTATTTT,TRBD2,TRBJ2-3,TRBV20-1,few
CASSDTYNQPQHF,TGTGCCAGCAGCGACACTTACAATCAGCCCCAGCATTTT,NA,TRBJ1-5,TRBV6-1,NA
CASSLGRRAHTGELFF,TGTGCCAGCAGCCTAGGCCGCAGGGCGCACACCGGGGAGCTGTTTTTT,NA,TRBJ2-2,TRBV11-2,NA
CSARGTGGDQPQHF,TGCAGTGCTAGAGGGACAGGGGGCGATCAGCCCCAGCATTTT,TRBD1,TRBJ1-5,TRBV20-1,many
CASSYSFNLNTEAFF,TGTGCCAGCAGTTACTCGTTTAATTTGAACACTGAAGCTTTCTTT,NA,TRBJ1-1,TRBV6-5,few
CSAREPSRGSYNEQFF,TGCAGTGCTAGAGAACCCTCCCGGGGGTCCTACAATGAGCAGTTCTTC,NA,TRBJ2-1,TRBV20-1,NA
CASSLGLSSYNEQFF,TGTGCCAGCAGCTTGGGGTTGAGCTCCTACAATGAGCAGTTCTTC,NA,TRBJ2-1,TRBV5-8,many